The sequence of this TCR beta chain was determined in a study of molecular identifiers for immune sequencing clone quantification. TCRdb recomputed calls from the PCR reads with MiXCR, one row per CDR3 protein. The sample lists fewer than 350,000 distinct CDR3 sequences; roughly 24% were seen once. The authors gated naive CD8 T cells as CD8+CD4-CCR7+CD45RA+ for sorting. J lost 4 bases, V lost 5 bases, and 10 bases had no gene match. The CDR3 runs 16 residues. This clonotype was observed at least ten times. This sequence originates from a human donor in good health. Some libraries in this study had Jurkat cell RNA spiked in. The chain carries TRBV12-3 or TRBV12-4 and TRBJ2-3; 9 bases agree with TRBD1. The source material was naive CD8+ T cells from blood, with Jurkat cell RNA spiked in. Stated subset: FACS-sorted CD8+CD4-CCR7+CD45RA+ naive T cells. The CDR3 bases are TGTGCCAGCAGTCCGGGACAGGGTAGCGTCTCAGATACGCAGTATTTT. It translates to CASSPGQGSVSDTQYF.